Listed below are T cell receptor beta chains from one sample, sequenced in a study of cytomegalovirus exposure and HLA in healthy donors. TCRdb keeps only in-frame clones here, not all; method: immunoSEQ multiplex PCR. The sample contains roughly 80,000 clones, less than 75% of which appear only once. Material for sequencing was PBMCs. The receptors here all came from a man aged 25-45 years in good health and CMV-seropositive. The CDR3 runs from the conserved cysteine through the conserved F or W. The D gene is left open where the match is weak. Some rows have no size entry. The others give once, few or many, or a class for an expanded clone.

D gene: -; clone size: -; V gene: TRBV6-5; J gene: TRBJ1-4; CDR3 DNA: TGTGCCAGCAGTTACAGGGGCCTGGCGACGGAAAAACTGTTTTTT; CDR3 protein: CASSYRGLATEKLFF
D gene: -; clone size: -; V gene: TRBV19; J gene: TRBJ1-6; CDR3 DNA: TGTGCCAGTAGTATAGGATCGTGGACACAACCTTACTCCTATAATTCACCCCTCCACTTT; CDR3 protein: CASSIGSWTQPYSYNSPLHF
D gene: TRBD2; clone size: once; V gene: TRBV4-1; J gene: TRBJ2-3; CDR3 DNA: TGCGCCAGCAGCCTTCAAGCGGGAGGTCCCACAGATACGCAGTATTTT; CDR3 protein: CASSLQAGGPTDTQYF
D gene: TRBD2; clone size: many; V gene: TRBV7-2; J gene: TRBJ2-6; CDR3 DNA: TGTGCCAGCAGCCCAACCGTAGCGGGGAGCTCTGGGGCCAACGTCCTGACTTTC; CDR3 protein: CASSPTVAGSSGANVLTF
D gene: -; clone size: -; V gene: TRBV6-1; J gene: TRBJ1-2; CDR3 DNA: TGTGCCAGCAGTGAAGGTCTGCCAGGGATCGGGGGCTACACCTTC; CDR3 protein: CASSEGLPGIGGYTF
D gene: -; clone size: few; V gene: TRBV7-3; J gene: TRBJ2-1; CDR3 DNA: TGTGCCAGCAGCCCCACCGGCGGAAACAATGAGCAGTTCTTC; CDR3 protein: CASSPTGGNNEQFF
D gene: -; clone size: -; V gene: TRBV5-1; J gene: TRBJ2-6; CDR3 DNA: TGCGCCAGCAGCTTAGGGGCGTCTGGGGCCAACGTCCTGACTTTC; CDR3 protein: CASSLGASGANVLTF
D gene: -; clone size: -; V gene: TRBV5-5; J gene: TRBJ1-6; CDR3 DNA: TGTGCCAGCACCCAAACCGGGGACAATAATTCACCCCTCCACTTT; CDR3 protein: CASTQTGDNNSPLHF
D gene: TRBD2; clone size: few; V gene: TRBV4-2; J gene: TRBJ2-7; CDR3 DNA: TGTGCCAGCAGCCAAACCAGCGGGGAAGTCTACGAGCAGTACTTC; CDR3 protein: CASSQTSGEVYEQYF
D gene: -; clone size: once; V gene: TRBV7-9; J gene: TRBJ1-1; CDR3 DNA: TGTGCCAGCAGCCGTGGGTCCGGCCGGGTTACTGAAGCTTTCTTT; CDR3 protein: CASSRGSGRVTEAFF
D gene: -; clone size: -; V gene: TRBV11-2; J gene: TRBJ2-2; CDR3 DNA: TGTGCCAGCAGCTACATGGAGGGTGCCTACACCGGGGAGCTGTTTTTT; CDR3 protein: CASSYMEGAYTGELFF
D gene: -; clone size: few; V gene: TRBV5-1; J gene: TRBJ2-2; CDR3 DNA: TGCGCCAGCAGCTTGGTCCCAGTCACCGGGGAGCTGTTTTTT; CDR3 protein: CASSLVPVTGELFF
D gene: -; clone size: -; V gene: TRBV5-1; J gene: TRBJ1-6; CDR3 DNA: TGCGCCAGCAGCCCCTTGGGCCCAAACAATTCACCCCTCCACTTT; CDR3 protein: CASSPLGPNNSPLHF
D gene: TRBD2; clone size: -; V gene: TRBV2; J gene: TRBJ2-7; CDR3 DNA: TGTGCCAGCAGTGTTACGGGAGGCTCTTCTTACGAGCAGTACTTC; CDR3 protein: CASSVTGGSSYEQYF
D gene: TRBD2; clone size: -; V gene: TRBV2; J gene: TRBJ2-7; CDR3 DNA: TGTGCCAGCAGTGAATTCGGCGGGAGCGCGTACGAGCAGTACTTC; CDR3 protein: CASSEFGGSAYEQYF
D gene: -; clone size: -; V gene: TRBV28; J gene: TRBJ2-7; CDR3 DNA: TGTGCCAGCAGTCCCGGCTCCTACGAGCAGTACTTC; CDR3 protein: CASSPGSYEQYF
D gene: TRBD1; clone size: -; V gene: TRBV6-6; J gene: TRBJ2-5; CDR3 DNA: TGTGCCAGCAGTACCAATGGACAGGGTGGCGAGACCCAGTACTTC; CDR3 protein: CASSTNGQGGETQYF
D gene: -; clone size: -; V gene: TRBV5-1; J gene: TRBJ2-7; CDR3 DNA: TGCGCCAGCAGCTCCTCAGTACAGGGCACCTACGAGCAGTACTTC; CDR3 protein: CASSSSVQGTYEQYF
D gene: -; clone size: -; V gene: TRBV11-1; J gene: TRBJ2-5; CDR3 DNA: TGTGCCAGCAGCTTAAAAAACAGACAAGAGACCCAGTACTTC; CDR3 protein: CASSLKNRQETQYF
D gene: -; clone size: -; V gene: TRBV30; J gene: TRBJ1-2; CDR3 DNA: TGTGCCTGGATAAGCCGATTCGGCTACACCTTC; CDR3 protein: CAWISRFGYTF
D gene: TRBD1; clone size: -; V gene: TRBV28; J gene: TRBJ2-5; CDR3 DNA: TGTGCCAGCAGTTTTTCAGGGGGCGGGGAAGAGACCCAGTACTTC; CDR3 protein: CASSFSGGGEETQYF
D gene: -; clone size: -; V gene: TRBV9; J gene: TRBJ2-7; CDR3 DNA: TGTGCCAGCAGCGTAGCCCCTCACGGGGAGCAGTACTTC; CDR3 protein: CASSVAPHGEQYF
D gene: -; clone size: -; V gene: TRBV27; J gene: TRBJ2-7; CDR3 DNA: TGTGCCAGCAGTTTATCCGACGGGGCCTACGAGCAGTACTTC; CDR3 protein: CASSLSDGAYEQYF
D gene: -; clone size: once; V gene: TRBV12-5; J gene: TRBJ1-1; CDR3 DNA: TGTGCTAGTGGTTTGGTACTGTCGGGGAACACTGAAGCTTTCTTT; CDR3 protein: CASGLVLSGNTEAFF
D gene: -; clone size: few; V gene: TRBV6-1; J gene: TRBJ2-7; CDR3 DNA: TGTGCCAGCAGTGAACGCGGGTACGAGCAGTACTTC; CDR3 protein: CASSERGYEQYF
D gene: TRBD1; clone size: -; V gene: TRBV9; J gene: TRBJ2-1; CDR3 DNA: TGTGCCAGCAGCGACAGGGGGCGCCTTAGTAATGAGCAGTTCTTC; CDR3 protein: CASSDRGRLSNEQFF
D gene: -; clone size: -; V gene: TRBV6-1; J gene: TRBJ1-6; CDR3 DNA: TGTGCCAGCAGTGAAGGGCCCACAGGGTCACCCCTCCACTTT; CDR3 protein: CASSEGPTGSPLHF
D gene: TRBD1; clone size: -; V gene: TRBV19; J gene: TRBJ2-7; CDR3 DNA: TGTGCCAGTAGTACCACCGGGACAGGGTATAGCGAGCAGTACTTC; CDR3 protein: CASSTTGTGYSEQYF
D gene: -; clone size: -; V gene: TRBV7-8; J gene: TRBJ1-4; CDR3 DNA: TGTGCCAGCAGCTTAGGCGGACAGCTTAATGAAAAACTGTTTTTT; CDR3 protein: CASSLGGQLNEKLFF
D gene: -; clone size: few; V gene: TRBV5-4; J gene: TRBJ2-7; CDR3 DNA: TGTGCCAGCAGCCCTGCCGGCAGGGACTACGAGCAGTACTTC; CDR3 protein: CASSPAGRDYEQYF
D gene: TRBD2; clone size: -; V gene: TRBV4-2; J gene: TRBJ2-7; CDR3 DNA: TGTGCCAGCAGCCAACCCGGACTAGCGGGTTCCTACGAGCAGTACTTC; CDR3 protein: CASSQPGLAGSYEQYF
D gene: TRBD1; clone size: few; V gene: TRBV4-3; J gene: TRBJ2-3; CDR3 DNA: TGCGCCAGCAGCCAAAGGGACAGAAACACAGATACGCAGTATTTT; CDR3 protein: CASSQRDRNTDTQYF
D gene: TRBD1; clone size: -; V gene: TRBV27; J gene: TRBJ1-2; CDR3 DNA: TGTGCCAGCACCTCCCTGACAGGGAGATCCTATGGCTACACCTTC; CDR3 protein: CASTSLTGRSYGYTF
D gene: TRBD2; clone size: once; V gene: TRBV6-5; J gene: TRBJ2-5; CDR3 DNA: TGTGCCAGCAGCCCAAGCTCGGCCGGGGGGGAGACCCAGTACTTC; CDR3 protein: CASSPSSAGGETQYF
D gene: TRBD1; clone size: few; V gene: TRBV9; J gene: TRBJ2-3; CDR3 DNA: TGTGCCAGCAGCCTGACAGACGAGCAGTATAGGGACAGGGGAAATACGCAGTATTTT; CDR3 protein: CASSLTDEQYRDRGNTQYF
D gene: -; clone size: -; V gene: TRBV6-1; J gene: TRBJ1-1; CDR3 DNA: TGTGCCAGCAGTGAAGGGACAGACACTGAAGCTTTCTTT; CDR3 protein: CASSEGTDTEAFF
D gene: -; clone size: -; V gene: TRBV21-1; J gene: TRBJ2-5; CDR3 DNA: TGTGCCAGCAGCAAAAAGCGGGTCCAAGAGACCCAGTACTTC; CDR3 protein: CASSKKRVQETQYF
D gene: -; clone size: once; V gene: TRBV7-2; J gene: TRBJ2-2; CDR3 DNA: TGTGCCAGCAGCTTAGGCGGTATGGCCGGGGAGCTGTTTTTT; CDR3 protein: CASSLGGMAGELFF
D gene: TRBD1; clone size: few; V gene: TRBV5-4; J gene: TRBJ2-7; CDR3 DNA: TGTGCCAGCAGAAAAGTAGGGGGCTCCTTATACGAGCAGTACTTC; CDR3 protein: CASRKVGGSLYEQYF
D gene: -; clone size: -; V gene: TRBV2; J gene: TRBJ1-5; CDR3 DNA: TGTGCCAGCAGTGAATTTCTGCGGTTGTCTTTTAGTCAGCCCCAGCATTTT; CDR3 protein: CASSEFLRLSFSQPQHF
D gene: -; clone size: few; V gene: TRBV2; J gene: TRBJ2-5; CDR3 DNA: TGTGCCAGCAAGAATTCAGGGGAAGAGACCCAGTACTTC; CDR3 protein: CASKNSGEETQYF
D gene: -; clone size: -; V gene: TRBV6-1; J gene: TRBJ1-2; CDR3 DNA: TGTGCCAGCAGTGAACGGGAGACGGGGGGCTATGGCTACACCTTC; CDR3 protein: CASSERETGGYGYTF
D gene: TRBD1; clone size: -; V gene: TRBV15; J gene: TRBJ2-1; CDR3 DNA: TGTGCCACCAGCTCCCGAAAGACAGGGTACAATGAGCAGTTCTTC; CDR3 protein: CATSSRKTGYNEQFF
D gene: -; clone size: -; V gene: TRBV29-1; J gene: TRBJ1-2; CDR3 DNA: TGCAGCGTTGTCCACGGGTTCTATGGCTACACCTTC; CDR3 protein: CSVVHGFYGYTF
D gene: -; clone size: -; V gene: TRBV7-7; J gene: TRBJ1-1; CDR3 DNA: TGTGCCAGCAGCCGGACTGACGGCTCTGAAGCTTTCTTT; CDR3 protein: CASSRTDGSEAFF
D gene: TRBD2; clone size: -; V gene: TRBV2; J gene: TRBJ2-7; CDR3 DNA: TGTGCCAGCAGGGGGGGGAGATTCTACGAGCAGTACTTC; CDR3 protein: CASRGGRFYEQYF
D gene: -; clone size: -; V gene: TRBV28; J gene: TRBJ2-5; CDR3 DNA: TGTGCCAGCAGTTCCCGGCGGAAGGAGACCCAGTACTTC; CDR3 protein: CASSSRRKETQYF
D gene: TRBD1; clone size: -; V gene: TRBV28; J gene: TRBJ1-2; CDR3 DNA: TGTGCCAGCAGTATAAGGGGGCTGGATGGCTACACCTTC; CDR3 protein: CASSIRGLDGYTF
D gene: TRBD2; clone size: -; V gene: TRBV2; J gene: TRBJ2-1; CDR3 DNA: TGTGCCAGCAGAGCTATAGGGACTACCAGATACAATGAGCAGTTCTTC; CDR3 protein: CASRAIGTTRYNEQFF
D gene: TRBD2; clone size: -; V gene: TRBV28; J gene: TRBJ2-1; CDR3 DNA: TGTGCCAGCAGCCTCATTAGCGGGGGCCTGATCAATGAGCAGTTCTTC; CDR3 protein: CASSLISGGLINEQFF
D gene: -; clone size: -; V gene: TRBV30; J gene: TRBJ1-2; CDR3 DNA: TGTGCCTGGAAAGGGTTTGGGGAGGAGGGCTACACCTTC; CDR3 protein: CAWKGFGEEGYTF
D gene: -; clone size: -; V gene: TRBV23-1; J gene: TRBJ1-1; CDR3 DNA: TGCGCCAGCAGTCAATATCTAGGGGGGGGCACTGAAGCTTTCTTT; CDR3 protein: CASSQYLGGGTEAFF
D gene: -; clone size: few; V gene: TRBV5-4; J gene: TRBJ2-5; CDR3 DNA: TGTGCCAGCAGCTTGGACAGCACCAAGAGAACCCAGTACTTC; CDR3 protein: CASSLDSTKRTQYF
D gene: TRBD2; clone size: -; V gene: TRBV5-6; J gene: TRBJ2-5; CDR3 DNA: TGTGCCAGCAGCTTGGGTGCGGGAGGGCCGGGGACCCAGTACTTC; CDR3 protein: CASSLGAGGPGTQYF
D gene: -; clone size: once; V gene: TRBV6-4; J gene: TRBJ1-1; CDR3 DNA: TGTGCCAGCAGTGACTCGAATTCTGGAGACACTGAAGCTTTCTTT; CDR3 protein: CASSDSNSGDTEAFF
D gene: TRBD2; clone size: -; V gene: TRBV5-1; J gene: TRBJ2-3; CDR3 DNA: TGCGCCAGCAGCCTGGCTAGCGGGAATGCAGATACGCAGTATTTT; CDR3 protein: CASSLASGNADTQYF
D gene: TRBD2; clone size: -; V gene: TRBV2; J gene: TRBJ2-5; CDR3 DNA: TGTGCCAGCAGTGCTAGCGGGGGGGTACAAGAGACCCAGTACTTC; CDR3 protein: CASSASGGVQETQYF